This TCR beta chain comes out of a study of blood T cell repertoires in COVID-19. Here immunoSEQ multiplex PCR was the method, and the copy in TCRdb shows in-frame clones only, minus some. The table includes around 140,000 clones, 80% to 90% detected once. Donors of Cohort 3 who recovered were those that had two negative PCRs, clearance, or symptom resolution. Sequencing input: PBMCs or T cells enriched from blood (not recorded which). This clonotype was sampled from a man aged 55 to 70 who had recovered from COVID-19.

The CDR3 sequence is CATKAGGPDTGELFF. In DNA form, the CDR3 reads TGTGCCACCAAAGCGGGGGGGCCGGACACCGGGGAGCTGTTTTTT. The rearrangement joins TRBV28 to TRBJ2-2; 10 bases agree with TRBD2. Germline-derived CDR1 and CDR2 are MDHEN and SYDVKM. V trimming: 10 bases; J trimming: 3 bases; junction bases outside the gene matches: 8. CDR3 length: 15 amino acids.